The 4 T cell receptor beta chains below were found in one sample sequenced in a study of T cell repertoires in cytomegalovirus infection. No antigen has been assigned to these receptors. TCRdb analysed the reads with MiXCR anew, one entry per CDR3 protein. Here the sample spans approximately 500,000 distinct CDR3 sequences, 33% being singletons. The starting material was cultured PBMCs, obtained from culture after CMV antigen stimulation. The receptors were sampled from a human donor in good health (CMV status not recorded). Some clones in this sample may be carry-over from other donors' samples.

This clonotype was seen a handful of times. J is TRBJ1-5 and V is TRBV19; 7 positions agree with TRBD1. This CDR3 is built from 13 residues. V shed 5 bases, J shed 7 bases, and the junction held 5 bases outside the gene matches. Germline V gene sequence: CDR1 LNHDA, CDR2 SQIVND (reference sequence). The DNA for the CDR3 is TGTGCCAGTAGTGAGGGGGCAGGGCAGCCCCAGCATTTT. It translates to CASSEGAGQPQHF. The full variable domain, rest sourced from reference TRBV19 and TRBJ1-5, is DGGITQSPKYLFRKEGQNVTLSCEQNLNHDAMYWYRQDPGQGLRLIYYSQIVNDFQKGDIAEGYSVSREKKESFPLTVTSAQKNPTAFYLCASSEGAGQPQHFGDGTRLSIL.

The chain links TRBV19 to TRBJ2-1, with 7 bases that match TRBD1. The CDR3 consists of 15 residues. Germline-derived CDR1 and CDR2 are LNHDA and SQIVND (reference sequence). The V and J ends lost 7 bases and 4 bases, in that order; junction bases with no gene match: 10. The CDR3 sequence is CASKRQGPLYNEQFF. CDR3 sequence (DNA): TGTGCCAGTAAAAGACAGGGACCTTTGTACAATGAGCAGTTCTTC. The complete variable domain, with remaining parts taken from reference TRBV19 and TRBJ2-1, reads DGGITQSPKYLFRKEGQNVTLSCEQNLNHDAMYWYRQDPGQGLRLIYYSQIVNDFQKGDIAEGYSVSREKKESFPLTVTSAQKNPTAFYLCASKRQGPLYNEQFFGPGTRLTVL.

In nucleotides, the CDR3 is TGTGCCAGCAGCTCTCAGACTAGTCTGACAGATACGCAGTATTTT. Translated, it gives CASSSQTSLTDTQYF. This rearrangement joins TRBV7-9 to TRBJ2-3, with TRBD2 as a possible D gene (6 bases). Per the germline V gene, CDR1 is SEHNR and CDR2 is FQNEAQ (reference sequence). The CDR3 totals 15 residues. V lost 4 bases and J 3 bases, leaving 14 bases between the germline ends.

V gene TRBV7-8 combines with J gene TRBJ2-7; TRBD1 aligns across 9 bases. V dropped 6 bases and J dropped 6; count of bases not matched to a gene: 12. The CDR3 is made up of 15 amino acids. Germline CDR1 reads SGHVS; CDR2 reads FQNEAQ. As DNA, the CDR3 is TGTGCCAGCAGTTTACGCCGGGACAGGGCGGGCGAGCAGTACTTC. This translates into CASSLRRDRAGEQYF. The variable domain in full, with the rest retrieved from reference TRBV7-8 and TRBJ2-7, is GAGVSQSPRYKVAKRGQDVALRCDPISGHVSLFWYQQALGQGPEFLTYFQNEAQLDKSGLPSDRFFAERPEGSVSTLKIQRTQQEDSAVYLCASSLRRDRAGEQYFGPGTRLTVT.